Included here is one T cell receptor beta chain sequence, with context. Its antigen is as yet unknown. The sample is drawn from a study of cytomegalovirus exposure and HLA in healthy donors. Findings and caveats of the study: Rarity characterized most TCR sequences, yet some public TCRs appeared in many donors.

Deletions cut 5 bases from V and 0 bases from J, with 10 bases between. The CDR3 sequence is 15 residues long. Germline V gene data show CDR1 as LNHDA and CDR2 as SQIVND (reference sequence). A multiplex PCR was run with 60 Vbeta primers and 13 Jbeta primers. Here immunoSEQ multiplex PCR was the method, and the copy in TCRdb shows in-frame clones only, minus some. The profile shows about 180,000 clones, about four fifths of them singletons. The sequence derives from a male donor in good health and CMV-seronegative. V and J are TRBV19 and TRBJ2-2; unclear D gene. Sequenced sample: PBMCs. Here the CDR3 reads CASSHPGANTGELFF. CDR3 bases: TGTGCCAGTAGTCATCCGGGTGCGAACACCGGGGAGCTGTTTTTT.